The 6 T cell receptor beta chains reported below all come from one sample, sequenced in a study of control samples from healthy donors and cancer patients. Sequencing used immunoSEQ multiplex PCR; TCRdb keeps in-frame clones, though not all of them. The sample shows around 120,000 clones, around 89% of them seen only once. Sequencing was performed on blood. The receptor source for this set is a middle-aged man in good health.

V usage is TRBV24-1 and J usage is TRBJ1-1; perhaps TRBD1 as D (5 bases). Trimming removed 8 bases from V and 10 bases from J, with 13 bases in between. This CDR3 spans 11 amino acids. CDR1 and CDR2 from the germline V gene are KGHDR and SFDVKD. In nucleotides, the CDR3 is TGTGCCACCACCGGGGAGAGGGGAGCTTTCTTT. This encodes CATTGERGAFF.

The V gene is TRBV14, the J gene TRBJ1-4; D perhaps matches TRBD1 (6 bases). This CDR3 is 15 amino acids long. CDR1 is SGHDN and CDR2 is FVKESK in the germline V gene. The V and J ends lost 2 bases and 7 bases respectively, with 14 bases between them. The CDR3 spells CASSQRTDVVEKLFF. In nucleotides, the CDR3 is TGTGCCAGCAGCCAACGGACAGATGTGGTTGAAAAACTGTTTTTT.

The DNA for the CDR3 is TGTGCCAGCTCAGAACAGGGAGACACCGGGGAGCTGTTTTTT. Its protein product is CASSEQGDTGELFF. The rearrangement joins TRBV18 to TRBJ2-2; D might be TRBD1 (6 bases). With 5 bases removed from V and 3 bases from J, the gap between germline ends came to 10 bases. Per the germline V gene, CDR1 is KGHSH and CDR2 is LQKENI. The CDR3 length is 14 residues.

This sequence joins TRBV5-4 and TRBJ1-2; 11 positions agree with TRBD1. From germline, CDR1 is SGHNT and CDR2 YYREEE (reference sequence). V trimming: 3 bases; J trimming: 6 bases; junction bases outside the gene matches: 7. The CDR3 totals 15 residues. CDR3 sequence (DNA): TGTGCCAGCAGCTGGGGACAGGGGGAACATAATGGCTACACCTTC. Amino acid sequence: CASSWGQGEHNGYTF.

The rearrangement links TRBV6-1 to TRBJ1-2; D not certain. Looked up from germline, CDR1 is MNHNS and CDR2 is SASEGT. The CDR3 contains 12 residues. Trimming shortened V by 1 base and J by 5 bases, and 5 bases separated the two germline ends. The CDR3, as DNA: TGTGCCAGCAGTGAAGGACATTATGGCTACACCTTC. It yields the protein CASSEGHYGYTF.

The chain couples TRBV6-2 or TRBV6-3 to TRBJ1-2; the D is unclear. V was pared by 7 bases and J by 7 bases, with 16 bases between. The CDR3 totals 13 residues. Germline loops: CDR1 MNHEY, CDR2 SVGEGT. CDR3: CASTPGSAPGYTF. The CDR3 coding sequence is TGTGCCAGCACCCCCGGGTCCGCTCCTGGCTACACCTTC.